The entry below gives a single T cell receptor (beta chain) sequence along with its context. The entry originates in a study of blood T cell repertoires in COVID-19. Study-level background: The United States, Italy and Spain provided the acute and convalescent COVID-19 samples. T cells, B-cell-depleted T cells, or PBMCs supplied cDNA or gDNA.

The data were produced by immunoSEQ multiplex PCR, yet TCRdb's version contains in-frame clones alone and is incomplete. Of 400,000 to 450,000 clones detected, about 87% appear once; the ten largest clones hold around an eighth. Per the germline V gene, CDR1 is SGHTA and CDR2 is FQGTGA. Trimming removed 0 bases at V and 2 bases at J, with 8 bases between. This CDR3 contains 14 residues. The specimen was peripheral blood. This receptor was identified in a woman in her 50s with COVID-19, enrolled during active disease. The chain employs TRBV7-3 and TRBJ2-7; tentative D call: TRBD2 (6 bases). DNA for the CDR3: TGTGCCAGCAGCTTAACGGGGGGAACCTACGAGCAGTACTTC. This translates into CASSLTGGTYEQYF.